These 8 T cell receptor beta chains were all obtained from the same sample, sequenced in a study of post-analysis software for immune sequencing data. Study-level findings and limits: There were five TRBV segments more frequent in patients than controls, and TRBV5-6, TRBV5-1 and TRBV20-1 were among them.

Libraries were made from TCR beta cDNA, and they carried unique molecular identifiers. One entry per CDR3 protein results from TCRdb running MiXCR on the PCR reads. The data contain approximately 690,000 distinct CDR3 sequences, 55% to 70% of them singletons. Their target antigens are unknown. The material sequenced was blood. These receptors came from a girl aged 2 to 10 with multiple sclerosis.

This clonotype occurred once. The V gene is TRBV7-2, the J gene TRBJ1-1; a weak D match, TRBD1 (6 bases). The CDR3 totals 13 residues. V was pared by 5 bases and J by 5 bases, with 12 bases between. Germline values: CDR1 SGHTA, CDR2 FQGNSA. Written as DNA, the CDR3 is TGTGCCAGCAGCCTTTCAGGGGTGACTGAAGCTTTCTTT. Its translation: CASSLSGVTEAFF.

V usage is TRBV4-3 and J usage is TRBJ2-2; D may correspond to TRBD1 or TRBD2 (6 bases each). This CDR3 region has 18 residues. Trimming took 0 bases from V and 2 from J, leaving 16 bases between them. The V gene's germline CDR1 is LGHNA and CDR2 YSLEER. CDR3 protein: CASSQDRPGDINTGELFF. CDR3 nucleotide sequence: TGCGCCAGCAGCCAAGATAGGCCGGGGGACATTAACACCGGGGAGCTGTTTTTT.

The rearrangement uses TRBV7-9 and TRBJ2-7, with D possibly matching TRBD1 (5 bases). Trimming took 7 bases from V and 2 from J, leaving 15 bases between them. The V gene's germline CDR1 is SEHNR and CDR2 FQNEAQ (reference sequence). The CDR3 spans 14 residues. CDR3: CASTMEGVTYEQYF. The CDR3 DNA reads TGTGCCAGCACCATGGAAGGGGTCACCTACGAGCAGTACTTC.

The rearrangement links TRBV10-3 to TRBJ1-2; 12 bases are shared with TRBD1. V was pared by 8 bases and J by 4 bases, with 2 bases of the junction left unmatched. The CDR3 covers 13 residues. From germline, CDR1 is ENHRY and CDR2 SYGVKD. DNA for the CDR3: TGTGCCATCGCGGGACAGGGGGCCTATGGCTACACCTTC. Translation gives CAIAGQGAYGYTF.

CDR3 in DNA: TGCGCCAGCAGCCAAGTGGGTCGAGCCAAAAACATTCAGTACTTC. It translates to CASSQVGRAKNIQYF. The rearrangement links TRBV4-1 to TRBJ2-4; D ambiguous. This CDR3 comprises 15 residues. The V end lost 1 base, the J end lost 0 bases, and 7 bases lay between the germline ends. Germline CDR1 and CDR2: MGHRA and YSYEKL.

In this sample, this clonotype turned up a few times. The CDR3 is CASSLTGDTSLGYTF. The CDR3 nucleotides are TGCGCCAGCAGCTTGACCGGGGATACGAGTTTGGGCTACACCTTC. The chain couples TRBV5-1 to TRBJ1-2; unclear D gene. The CDR3 totals 15 residues. The germline V and J ends were trimmed by 1 base and 8 bases, with 18 bases remaining between them. CDR1 and CDR2 (germline): SGHRS, YFSETQ.

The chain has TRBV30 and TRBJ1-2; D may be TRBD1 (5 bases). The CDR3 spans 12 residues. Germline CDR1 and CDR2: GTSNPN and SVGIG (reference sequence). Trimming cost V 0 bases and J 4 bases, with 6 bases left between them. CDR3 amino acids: CAWSVDSYGYTF. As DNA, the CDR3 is TGTGCCTGGAGTGTAGACAGCTATGGCTACACCTTC.

This CDR3 is CAISESSKGGEQFF. CDR3 nucleotide sequence: TGTGCCATCAGTGAATCTAGCAAGGGGGGTGAGCAGTTCTTC. The chain uses TRBV10-3 and TRBJ2-1; D might be TRBD1 or TRBD2, each matching 6 bases. The CDR3 runs 14 residues. Germline-derived CDR1 and CDR2 are ENHRY and SYGVKD. The V end lost 3 bases, the J end lost 9 bases, and 15 bases lay between the germline ends.